One T cell receptor (beta chain) is described in this entry. This table comes from immunoSEQ multiplex PCR, and its TCRdb copy is limited to in-frame clones, with some not included. The table includes approximately 300,000 clones, just over 85% detected once. The data derive from a study of blood T cell repertoires in COVID-19. Trimming cost V 3 bases and J 7 bases, with 22 bases left between them. This CDR3 has 16 amino acids. Germline V gene sequence: CDR1 MNHEY, CDR2 SMNVEV (reference sequence). The sample consisted of PBMCs or T cells enriched from blood (not recorded which). The rearrangement uses TRBV27 and TRBJ2-7; perhaps TRBD2 as D (6 bases). The source of this sequence is a young woman who had recovered from COVID-19. The CDR3 bases are TGTGCCAGCAGTTTCTCTGGACTAACACAATCTCGAGAGCAGTACTTC. Amino acids: CASSFSGLTQSREQYF.